This T cell receptor (beta chain) emerged from a study of T-cell reconstitution after alpha-beta-depleted transplantation in children. The length of the CDR3 is 19 residues. V lost 3 bases and J lost 4; bases outside the gene matches: 12. The germline CDR1 and CDR2 sequences are MDHEN and SYDVKM. Many counts were recorded for this clonotype. This sample's TCRbeta library carried unique molecular identifier barcodes. TCRdb re-derived calls from the PCR reads in MiXCR, one entry per CDR3 protein. The data contain 500,000 or so distinct CDR3 sequences, approximately 32% of them singletons. The TCR sequence derives from a human donor who donated a stem cell graft to a child with aplastic anemia. This chain uses TRBV28 with TRBJ2-1; TRBD2 agrees at 13 bases. This material consisted of PBMCs from the stem cell graft donor, taken from the stem cell graft. The CDR3 reads CASSFRWTSGSSPYNEQFF. CDR3 DNA sequence: TGTGCCAGCAGTTTTAGGTGGACTAGCGGGAGCTCGCCTTACAATGAGCAGTTCTTC.